This T cell receptor beta chain was recovered during a study of beta chain features in type 1 diabetes (dated 2018 in TCRdb). Study-level background: Mean age, gender distribution, total cell number and subset yield were not different between patients and healthy donors. The study compared TCRB repertoires of sorted circulating CD4+ T cell subsets between recently diagnosed type 1 diabetes patients and matched healthy donors. A total of 85 million to 140 million sorted cells were examined across all samples, and a strong correlation was observed between cell number per subset and RNA yield. Regulatory and stem cell-like memory subsets were obtained from only 8 patients and about 8 healthy donors, while naive and central memory subsets were obtained from all 30 or so donors.

In its sample, this clone was seen a few times. This receptor's antigen is unknown. Base quality data are lacking; no much larger clone is found one base away. The entire amount of isolated RNA was reverse transcribed using the High Capacity cDNA Reverse Transcription Kit, so the sequenced TCRB transcripts were expressed ones. Deep immunoSEQ sequencing was performed on naive, central memory and regulatory T cell samples, with an average of roughly 3.5 million total reads per sample. Sorted cells were lysed in RLT buffer, and RNA was extracted using DNase-treated RNeasy Micro or Mini kits according to cell number. Each cell subset was processed separately to prevent cross-contamination, with patient and healthy donor samples processed together. The immunoSEQ multiplex PCR was used to amplify TCRB sequences from cDNA, generating 87-bp fragments that spanned the CDR3 region. The amplicons were sequenced using the Illumina HiSeq platform. On the authors' methods: PCR bias was corrected computationally using synthetic template baselines, and reads within Hamming distance 2 were collapsed, with unmergeable singletons discarded. By aligning reads against IMGT, V, D and J genes, CDR3 length, and insertions or deletions at six rearrangement sites were assigned. Within each subset, clonotype counts were normalized to sorted cell number, after which true diversity and Gini coefficients were computed with the tcR R package. Repertoire sharing was quantified using the overlap coefficient calculated on TCRB nucleotide sequences. As a proxy for the pre-selection repertoire, out-of-frame TCRB sequences from naive cells were analyzed. The table comes from immuneACCESS by way of TCRdb, which keeps in-frame sequences with V and J called. Part of the clones is missing from these tables; in studies checked, under half for an unresolved V gene and the rest for unknown reasons. V, J and clone size are taken as reported in that table, and D and trimming were inferred from the DNA itself. The sample table lists over 350,000 clones, around 15% of them with a count of one. The ten largest clones represent about 0.02% of the sample.

A single peripheral blood draw of approximately 0.11 L on average was collected from each donor into heparinised tubes. Using a panel that included CD45RO, CCR7, CD25, CD127, CD95 and CD27, naive, central memory, regulatory and stem cell-like memory CD4+ T cells were sorted on a BD FACSAria II. A purity above 98% was achieved for all sorted populations. PBMCs were isolated immediately by Lymphoprep density gradient centrifugation and stained directly without culture. So that batch effects would be minimized, each experiment stained and sorted samples in pairs, pairing one healthy donor with one patient. Germline trimming amounts to 6 bases on V and 8 bases on J, with 6 as the count of junction bases outside the gene matches. CDR1 DFQATT and CDR2 SNEGSKA were looked up in the germline V gene (reference sequence). The CDR3 holds 11 amino acids from the cysteine to the phenylalanine. The entry retains the CDR3 DNA only, 33 bases that are in frame from base 1.

Overall study outcomes, separate from this receptor: Because cDNA was sequenced instead of genomic DNA, activated cells with high expression could be over-represented, although the groups did not differ in activation or CD3 levels. PCR may preferentially amplify shorter templates, but because patient and control samples were amplified and corrected together, any resulting skew would affect both groups equally. Patients with type 1 diabetes made fewer insertions and deleted more nucleotides at VDJ recombination sites, implying thymic rearrangement abnormalities. A moderate but significant shortening of TCRB CDR3 length was observed in type 1 diabetes patients in all four CD4+ subsets. Only small numbers of individuals were included in the HLA sub-analyses, which left unresolved whether HLA type had any influence on TCRB rearrangement. The naive, central memory and regulatory TCRB repertoires appeared to resemble one another more closely among patients than among healthy donors.

The V and J genes are TRBV20-1 and TRBJ1-2, with 7 bases matching TRBD1. The sample comprised naive CD4+ T cells from blood. The cell subset or site label of this sample denotes: true naive CD4+ T cells. This receptor was taken from a woman aged 18 to 35 in good health. The CDR3 corresponds to CSADRVEGYTF. The DNA is as follows: TGCAGTGCAGACAGGGTGGAGGGCTACACCTTC.